This is a list of T cell receptor beta chains from one sample in a study of T cell responses to AZD1222 COVID-19 vaccine. Assay: immunoSEQ multiplex PCR; the TCRdb copy retains only in-frame clones and omits some. The sample lists fewer than 150,000 clones, about nine tenths occurring once. The sequences come from peripheral blood, collected on day 0 of AZD1222 vaccination. The source is an adult in good health. Both conserved end residues are part of each CDR3. The D gene is left open where the match is weak. Size is omitted from some rows. Given values are once, few, many or a class for expanded clones.

clone_size	j_call	d_call	v_call	cdr3_length	cdr3_aa	cdr3_nt
-	TRBJ1-3	-	TRBV5-1	14	CASSTGARENTIYF	TGCGCCAGCAGCACGGGGGCCCGAGAAAACACCATATATTTT
once	TRBJ1-2	TRBD1	TRBV24-1	15	CATSDRDRESDGYTF	TGTGCCACCAGTGACCGAGACAGGGAGTCGGATGGCTACACCTTC
-	TRBJ1-4	TRBD1	TRBV12-5	15	CASGTGGGTNEKLFF	TGTGCTAGTGGTACAGGGGGCGGAACTAATGAAAAACTGTTTTTT
-	TRBJ1-1	-	TRBV4-3	13	CASSRVGGREAFF	TGCGCCAGCAGCCGGGTTGGCGGACGTGAAGCTTTCTTT
-	TRBJ2-3	TRBD1	TRBV2	16	CASRGGTGVSTDTQYF	TGTGCCAGCAGGGGAGGGACAGGGGTTTCGACAGATACGCAGTATTTT
-	TRBJ1-4	-	TRBV5-1	13	CASSLEQPEKLFF	TGCGCCAGCAGCTTGGAACAGCCTGAAAAACTGTTTTTT
-	TRBJ1-6	-	TRBV19	15	CASSIDLGDNSPLHF	TGTGCCAGTAGTATAGATCTCGGAGATAATTCACCCCTCCACTTT
-	TRBJ1-3	TRBD1	TRBV5-1	14	CASSSTGVGNTIYF	TGCGCCAGCAGCTCAACAGGGGTCGGAAACACCATATATTTT
-	TRBJ1-3	-	TRBV10-3	12	CAIQGSGNTIYF	TGTGCCATACAGGGCTCTGGAAACACCATATATTTT
-	TRBJ1-2	-	TRBV25-1	17	CASSEFVARPMFYGYTF	TGTGCCAGCAGTGAATTCGTCGCCAGGCCGATGTTCTATGGCTACACCTTC
-	TRBJ1-2	TRBD1	TRBV18	15	CASSLHRQGSYGYTF	TGTGCCAGCTCACTTCATCGACAGGGGTCCTATGGCTACACCTTC
-	TRBJ2-3	TRBD2	TRBV12-5	16	CASALGLAGGRDTQYF	TGTGCTAGTGCCCTCGGACTAGCGGGGGGCCGGGATACGCAGTATTTT
-	TRBJ2-1	TRBD2	TRBV14	18	CASSLRLAGARRYNEQFF	TGTGCCAGCAGCCTACGACTAGCGGGGGCCCGCAGGTACAATGAGCAGTTCTTC
-	TRBJ1-3	-	TRBV18	13	CASSPGDGNTIYF	TGTGCCAGCTCACCAGGGGATGGAAACACCATATATTTT
once	TRBJ2-3	TRBD2	TRBV27	16	CASSFGLAGGRDTQYF	TGTGCCAGCAGTTTTGGACTAGCGGGAGGGCGGGATACGCAGTATTTT
-	TRBJ2-3	-	TRBV11-3	14	CASSERTESDTQYF	TGTGCCAGCAGCGAACGGACGGAATCGGATACGCAGTATTTT
-	TRBJ1-1	-	TRBV19	16	CASSMSNHGSATEAFF	TGTGCCAGTAGTATGTCCAATCACGGTTCGGCCACTGAAGCTTTCTTT
-	TRBJ1-1	-	TRBV5-8	16	CASSLGFGGSRIEAFF	TGTGCCAGCAGCTTGGGGTTTGGGGGTTCGAGGATTGAAGCTTTCTTT
-	TRBJ2-7	TRBD2	TRBV9	13	CASSLASGGEQYF	TGTGCCAGCAGCCTCGCTAGCGGGGGCGAGCAGTACTTC
-	TRBJ2-1	-	TRBV7-3	15	CASSLTGDGYNEQFF	TGTGCCAGCAGCTTAACGGGAGATGGGTACAATGAGCAGTTCTTC
-	TRBJ1-6	TRBD1	TRBV5-3	15	CARSRGQGGNSPLHF	TGTGCCAGAAGCCGAGGACAGGGAGGGAATTCACCCCTCCACTTT
few	TRBJ1-1	-	TRBV27	15	CASSLNLFVNTEAFF	TGTGCCAGCAGTTTAAATCTTTTCGTGAACACTGAAGCTTTCTTT
few	TRBJ2-1	-	TRBV6-5	13	CASAWRGHNEQFF	TGTGCCAGCGCCTGGCGGGGTCACAATGAGCAGTTCTTC
-	TRBJ2-5	TRBD1	TRBV12-5	14	CASVRTGAQETQYF	TGTGCTAGTGTCCGGACAGGGGCACAAGAGACCCAGTACTTC
-	TRBJ1-1	TRBD1	TRBV6-6	15	CASSYGQGVNTEAFF	TGTGCCAGCAGTTACGGTCAGGGGGTGAACACTGAAGCTTTCTTT
-	TRBJ1-1	-	TRBV6-4	13	CASYLRDRIEAFF	TGTGCCTCCTACCTGAGAGACAGGATTGAAGCTTTCTTT
-	TRBJ1-1	-	TRBV19	14	CASSIPALGTEAFF	TGTGCCAGTAGTATACCGGCCCTGGGCACTGAAGCTTTCTTT
-	TRBJ2-5	-	TRBV5-1	13	CASSFKLQETQYF	TGCGCCAGCAGCTTTAAATTACAAGAGACCCAGTACTTC
-	TRBJ2-5	-	TRBV6-5	15	CASSYSDEPQETQYF	TGTGCCAGCAGTTACTCGGACGAACCCCAAGAGACCCAGTACTTC
-	TRBJ2-7	TRBD1	TRBV11-2	18	CASSLAFPRDRETYEQYF	TGTGCCAGCAGCTTAGCTTTTCCCCGGGACAGGGAGACCTACGAGCAGTACTTC
-	TRBJ1-5	-	TRBV19	13	CASSIPGSQPQHF	TGTGCCAGTAGTATCCCCGGGAGTCAGCCCCAGCATTTT
-	TRBJ2-7	TRBD1	TRBV12-3/TRBV12-4	13	CASRLGQGYEQYF	TGTGCCAGCAGGCTGGGACAGGGCTACGAGCAGTACTTC
-	TRBJ2-7	TRBD2	TRBV5-6	14	CASSLSGRTDEQYF	TGTGCCAGCAGCTTAAGCGGGAGAACTGACGAGCAGTACTTC
-	TRBJ2-1	TRBD2	TRBV5-5	18	CASSLAGASGFRGDEQFF	TGTGCCAGCAGCTTGGCCGGCGCTAGCGGCTTCCGGGGGGATGAGCAGTTCTTC
-	TRBJ2-5	-	TRBV7-9	11	CASSLTGSQYF	TGTGCCAGCAGCTTAACCGGGTCCCAGTACTTC
-	TRBJ2-1	TRBD2	TRBV9	17	CASSVDPPGRVPDEQFF	TGTGCCAGCAGCGTAGACCCCCCGGGGAGGGTTCCCGATGAGCAGTTCTTC
few	TRBJ2-7	TRBD1	TRBV7-9	14	CASSLEGQGSEQYF	TGTGCCAGCAGCTTAGAGGGACAGGGCTCCGAGCAGTACTTC
-	TRBJ1-6	-	TRBV27	13	CASSPGRDSPLHF	TGTGCCAGCAGTCCCGGGAGAGATTCACCCCTCCACTTT
-	TRBJ1-2	TRBD1	TRBV19	16	CASSTTGTWANYGYTF	TGTGCCAGTAGTACGACAGGGACGTGGGCTAACTATGGCTACACCTTC
-	TRBJ2-7	TRBD1	TRBV11-2	15	CASSSYRDRVSEQYF	TGTGCCAGCAGCTCATACCGGGACAGGGTGTCCGAGCAGTACTTC
-	TRBJ1-3	-	TRBV5-1	15	CASSLGRGGGNTIYF	TGCGCCAGCAGCTTAGGCAGGGGAGGAGGAAACACCATATATTTT
-	TRBJ1-1	-	TRBV5-1	14	CASSLEALDDSAFF	TGCGCCAGCAGCTTAGAGGCTCTGGACGATTCGGCTTTCTTT
-	TRBJ1-3	-	TRBV6-5	13	CASRTASGNTIYF	TGTGCCAGCAGGACAGCGTCTGGAAACACCATATATTTT
-	TRBJ2-1	TRBD2	TRBV6-5	15	CASIRMGGAYNEQFF	TGTGCCAGCATAAGAATGGGGGGGGCCTACAATGAGCAGTTCTTC
-	TRBJ1-5	-	TRBV24-1	14	CATRSAGRNQPQHF	TGTGCCACCCGGAGCGCAGGGAGAAATCAGCCCCAGCATTTT
-	TRBJ2-7	TRBD2	TRBV10-3	16	CAIRDPGLAGGYEQYF	TGTGCCATCAGAGACCCGGGACTAGCGGGGGGGTACGAGCAGTACTTC
once	TRBJ2-1	TRBD1	TRBV2	15	CASRADRGGNNEQFF	TGTGCCAGCAGAGCGGACAGGGGAGGGAACAATGAGCAGTTCTTC
-	TRBJ1-3	-	TRBV2	13	CASKSGPGNTIYF	TGTGCCAGCAAGAGTGGTCCTGGAAACACCATATATTTT
-	TRBJ2-7	-	TRBV3-1/TRBV3-2	14	CASSQAGSVGEQYF	TGTGCCAGCAGCCAAGCTGGGTCGGTGGGGGAGCAGTACTTC
-	TRBJ1-1	TRBD1	TRBV7-9	14	CASSSGDRLTEAFF	TGTGCCAGCAGCTCAGGGGACAGGCTCACTGAAGCTTTCTTT
-	TRBJ2-5	-	TRBV28	13	CGSRESGQETQYF	TGTGGGAGCAGGGAAAGTGGGCAAGAGACCCAGTACTTC
-	TRBJ1-1	-	TRBV29-1	13	CSVVVLLDTEAFF	TGCAGCGTTGTTGTTTTACTTGACACTGAAGCTTTCTTT
-	TRBJ2-1	-	TRBV20-1	10	CSARYNEQFF	TGCAGTGCTAGATACAATGAGCAGTTCTTC
-	TRBJ2-5	-	TRBV29-1	12	CRQRGSQETQYF	TGCAGGCAGAGGGGATCTCAAGAGACCCAGTACTTC
-	TRBJ2-5	-	TRBV27	15	CASSPLGRKQETQYF	TGTGCCAGCAGTCCCCTTGGGAGAAAGCAAGAGACCCAGTACTTC